This TCR beta chain was captured in a study of T cells in Graves' hyperthyroidism and ophthalmopathy. Study overall: Peripheral blood draws took place at initial diagnosis, ahead of any treatment.

CDR3 length equals 16 residues. V was trimmed by 3 bases and J by 4 bases, leaving 16 bases between them. Germline CDR1 LNHNV, CDR2 YYDKDF (reference sequence). Amplification yielded TCR beta CDR3 regions, with RNA transcripts as the source. TCR CDR3 underwent first-round RT-PCR with the HTBI primer set. TCRdb passed the multiplex PCR reads through MiXCR, listing each CDR3 protein once. The sample includes about 840,000 distinct CDR3 sequences, 38% of them seen just once. This clonotype originated in a man aged 18 to 35 with Graves' hyperthyroidism. The sample consisted of blood. The chain recombines TRBV15 with TRBJ1-5, with D perhaps TRBD1 (5 bases). The CDR3 protein is CATSSVQDGANQPQHF. In DNA form, the CDR3 reads TGTGCCACCAGCAGCGTACAGGACGGGGCTAATCAGCCCCAGCATTTT.